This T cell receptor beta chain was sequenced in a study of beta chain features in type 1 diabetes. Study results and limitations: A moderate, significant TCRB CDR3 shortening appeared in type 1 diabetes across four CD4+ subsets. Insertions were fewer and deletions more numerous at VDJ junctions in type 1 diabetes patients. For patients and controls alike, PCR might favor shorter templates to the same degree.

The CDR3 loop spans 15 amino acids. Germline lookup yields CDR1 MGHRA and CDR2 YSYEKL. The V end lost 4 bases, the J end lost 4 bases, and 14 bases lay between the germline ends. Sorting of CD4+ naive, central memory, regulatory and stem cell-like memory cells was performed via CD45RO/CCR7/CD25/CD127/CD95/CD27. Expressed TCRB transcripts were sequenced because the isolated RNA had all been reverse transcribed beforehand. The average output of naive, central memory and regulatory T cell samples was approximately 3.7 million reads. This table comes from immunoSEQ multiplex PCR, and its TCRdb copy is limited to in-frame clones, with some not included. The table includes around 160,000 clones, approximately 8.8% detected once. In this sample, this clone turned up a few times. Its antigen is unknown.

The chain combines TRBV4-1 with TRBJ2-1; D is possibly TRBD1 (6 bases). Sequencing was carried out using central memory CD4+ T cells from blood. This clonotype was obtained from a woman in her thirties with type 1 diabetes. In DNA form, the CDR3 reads TGCGCCAGCAGCCGCTGGACAGAAATATACAATGAGCAGTTCTTC. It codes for CASSRWTEIYNEQFF.